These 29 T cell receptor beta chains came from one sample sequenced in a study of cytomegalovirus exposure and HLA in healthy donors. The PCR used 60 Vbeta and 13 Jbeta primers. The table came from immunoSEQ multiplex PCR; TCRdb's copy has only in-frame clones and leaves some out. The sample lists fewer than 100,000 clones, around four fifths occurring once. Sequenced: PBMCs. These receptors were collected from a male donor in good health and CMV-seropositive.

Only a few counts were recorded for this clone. CDR3 DNA sequence: TGTGCCAGCAGTACACCGACCACTACGAGTGAGCAGTACTTC. It translates to CASSTPTTTSEQYF. The chain is built from TRBV28 and TRBJ2-7; no clear D. Trimming removed 5 bases from V and 7 bases from J, with 18 bases in between. The CDR3 is 14 residues long. Germline CDR1 and CDR2: MDHEN and SYDVKM.

CDR3 DNA: TGTGCCAGCAGCTTAGTGCGGGACGGGAACTATGGCTACACCTTC. It specifies CASSLVRDGNYGYTF. The V call is TRBV7-8, the J call TRBJ1-2; D might be TRBD1 (5 bases). Germline V CDR1 and CDR2: SGHVS, FQNEAQ. The CDR3 is made up of 15 amino acids. V was pared by 1 base and J by 2 bases, with 11 bases between.

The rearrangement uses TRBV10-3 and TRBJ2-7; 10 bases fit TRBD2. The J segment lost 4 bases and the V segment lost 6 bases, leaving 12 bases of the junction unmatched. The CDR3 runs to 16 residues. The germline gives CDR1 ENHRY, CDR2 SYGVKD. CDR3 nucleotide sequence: TGTGCCATCAGCCTCACTCCTAGCGGGAGTTTTTACGAGCAGTACTTC. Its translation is CAISLTPSGSFYEQYF.

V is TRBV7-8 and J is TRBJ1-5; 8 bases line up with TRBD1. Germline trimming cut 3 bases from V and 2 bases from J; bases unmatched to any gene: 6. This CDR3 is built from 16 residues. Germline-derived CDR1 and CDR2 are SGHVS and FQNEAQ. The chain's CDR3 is CASSLAGGSGNQPQHF. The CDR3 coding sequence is TGTGCCAGCAGCTTGGCAGGGGGCAGCGGCAATCAGCCCCAGCATTTT.

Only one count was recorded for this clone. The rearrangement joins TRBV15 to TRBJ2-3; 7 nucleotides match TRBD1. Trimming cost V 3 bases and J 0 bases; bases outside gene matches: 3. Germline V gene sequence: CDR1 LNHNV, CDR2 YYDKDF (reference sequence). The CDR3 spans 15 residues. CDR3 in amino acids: CATSRTGMSTDTQYF. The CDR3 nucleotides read TGTGCCACCAGCAGGACAGGGATGAGCACAGATACGCAGTATTTT. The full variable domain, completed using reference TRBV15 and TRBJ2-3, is DAMVIQNPRYQVTQFGKPVTLSCSQTLNHNVMYWYQQKSSQAPKLLFHYYDKDFNNEADTPDNFQSRRPNTSFCFLDIRSPGLGDTAMYLCATSRTGMSTDTQYFGPGTRLTVL.

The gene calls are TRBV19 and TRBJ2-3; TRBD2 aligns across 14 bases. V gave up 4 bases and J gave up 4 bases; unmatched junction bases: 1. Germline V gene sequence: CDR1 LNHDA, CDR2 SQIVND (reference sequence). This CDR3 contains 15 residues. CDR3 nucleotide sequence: TGTGCCAGTAGTAGGGGACTAGCGGGAGCAGATACGCAGTATTTT. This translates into CASSRGLAGADTQYF.

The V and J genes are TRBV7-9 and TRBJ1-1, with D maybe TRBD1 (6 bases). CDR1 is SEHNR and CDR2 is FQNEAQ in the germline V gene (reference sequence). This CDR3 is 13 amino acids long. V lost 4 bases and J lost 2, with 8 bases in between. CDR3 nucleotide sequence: TGTGCCAGCAGCTCACAGGGAAACACTGAAGCTTTCTTT. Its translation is CASSSQGNTEAFF.

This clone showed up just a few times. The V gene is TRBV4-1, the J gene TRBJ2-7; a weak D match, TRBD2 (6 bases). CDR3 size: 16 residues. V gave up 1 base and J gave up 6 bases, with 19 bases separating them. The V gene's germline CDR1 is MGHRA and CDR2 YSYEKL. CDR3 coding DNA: TGCGCCAGCAGCCAAGTCTCCGCATCCGGGAGAATCGAGCAGTACTTC. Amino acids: CASSQVSASGRIEQYF.

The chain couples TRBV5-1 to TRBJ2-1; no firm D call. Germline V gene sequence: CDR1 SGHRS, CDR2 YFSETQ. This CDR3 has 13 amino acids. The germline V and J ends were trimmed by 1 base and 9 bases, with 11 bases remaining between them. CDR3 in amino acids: CASSLIPASEQFF. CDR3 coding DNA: TGCGCCAGCAGCTTGATTCCTGCGAGTGAGCAGTTCTTC.

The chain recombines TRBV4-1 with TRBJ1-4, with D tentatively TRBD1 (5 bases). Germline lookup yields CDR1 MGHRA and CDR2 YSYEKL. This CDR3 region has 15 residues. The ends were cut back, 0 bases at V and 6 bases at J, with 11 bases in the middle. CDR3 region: CASSQDGQGDEKLFF. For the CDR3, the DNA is TGCGCCAGCAGCCAAGATGGGCAGGGCGATGAAAAACTGTTTTTT.

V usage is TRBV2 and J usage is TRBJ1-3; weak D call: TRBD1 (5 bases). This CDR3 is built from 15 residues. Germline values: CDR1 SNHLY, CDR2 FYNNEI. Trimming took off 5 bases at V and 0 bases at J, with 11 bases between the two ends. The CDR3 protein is CASSSEGLSGNTIYF. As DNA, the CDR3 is TGTGCCAGCAGTTCGGAGGGGCTCTCTGGAAACACCATATATTTT. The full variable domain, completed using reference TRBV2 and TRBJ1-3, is EPEVTQTPSHQVTQMGQEVILRCVPISNHLYFYWYRQILGQKVEFLVSFYNNEISEKSEIFDDQFSVERPDGSNFTLKIRSTKLEDSAMYFCASSSEGLSGNTIYFGEGSWLTVV.

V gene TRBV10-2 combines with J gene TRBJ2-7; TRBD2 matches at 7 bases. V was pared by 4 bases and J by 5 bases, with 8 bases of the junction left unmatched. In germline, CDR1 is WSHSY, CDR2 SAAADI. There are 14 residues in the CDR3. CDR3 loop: CASSVAGVANEQYF. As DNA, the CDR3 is TGCGCCAGCAGTGTCGCGGGAGTCGCCAACGAGCAGTACTTC.

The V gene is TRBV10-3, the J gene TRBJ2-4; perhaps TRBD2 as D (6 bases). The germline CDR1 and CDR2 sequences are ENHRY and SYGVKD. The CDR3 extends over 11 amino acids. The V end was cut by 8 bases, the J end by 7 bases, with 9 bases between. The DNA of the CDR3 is TGTGCCATCGGGAGCGGGAACATTCAGTACTTC. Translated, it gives CAIGSGNIQYF.

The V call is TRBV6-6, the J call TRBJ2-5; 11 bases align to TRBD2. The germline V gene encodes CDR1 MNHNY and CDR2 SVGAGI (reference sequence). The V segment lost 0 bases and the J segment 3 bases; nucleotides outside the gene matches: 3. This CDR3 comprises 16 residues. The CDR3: CASSYSWGLAEETQYF. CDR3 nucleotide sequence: TGTGCCAGCAGTTACTCTTGGGGACTAGCGGAAGAGACCCAGTACTTC.

The CDR3 DNA reads as TGTGCCAGCAGTTCGGGACAGGGGCGAGAGACCCAGTACTTC. This encodes CASSSGQGRETQYF. The J gene is TRBJ2-5, the V gene TRBV5-4, with 10 bases identical to TRBD1. The V gene end was trimmed by 5 bases and the J gene end by 4 bases; junction bases not matched to a gene: 5. The CDR3 length is 14 residues. Germline values: CDR1 SGHNT, CDR2 YYREEE (reference sequence).

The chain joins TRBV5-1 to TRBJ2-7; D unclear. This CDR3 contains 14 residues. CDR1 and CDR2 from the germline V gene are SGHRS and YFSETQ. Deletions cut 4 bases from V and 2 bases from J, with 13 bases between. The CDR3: CASSKQPSTYEQYF. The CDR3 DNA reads TGCGCCAGCAGCAAACAGCCAAGCACCTACGAGCAGTACTTC.

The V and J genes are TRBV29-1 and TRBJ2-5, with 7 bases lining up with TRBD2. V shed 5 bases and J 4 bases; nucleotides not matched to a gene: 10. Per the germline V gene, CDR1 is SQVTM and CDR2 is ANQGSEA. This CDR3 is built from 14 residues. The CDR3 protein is CSVQKAGVGETQYF. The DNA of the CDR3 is TGCAGCGTTCAAAAGGCGGGAGTGGGAGAGACCCAGTACTTC.

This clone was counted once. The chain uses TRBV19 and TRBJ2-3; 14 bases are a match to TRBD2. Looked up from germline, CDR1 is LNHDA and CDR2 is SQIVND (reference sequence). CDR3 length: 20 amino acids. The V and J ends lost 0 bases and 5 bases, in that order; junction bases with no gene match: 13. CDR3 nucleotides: TGTGCCAGTAGTATAGATGCCCCCGGGGGACTAGCGGGAGAGGGAGATACGCAGTATTTT. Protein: CASSIDAPGGLAGEGDTQYF. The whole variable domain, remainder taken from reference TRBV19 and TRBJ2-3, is DGGITQSPKYLFRKEGQNVTLSCEQNLNHDAMYWYRQDPGQGLRLIYYSQIVNDFQKGDIAEGYSVSREKKESFPLTVTSAQKNPTAFYLCASSIDAPGGLAGEGDTQYFGPGTRLTVL.

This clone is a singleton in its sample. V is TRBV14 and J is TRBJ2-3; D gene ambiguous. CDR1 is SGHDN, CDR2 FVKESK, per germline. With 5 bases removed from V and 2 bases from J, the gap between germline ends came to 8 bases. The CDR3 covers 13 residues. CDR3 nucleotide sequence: TGTGCCAGCAGCAAAAGACTCACAGATACGCAGTATTTT. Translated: CASSKRLTDTQYF.

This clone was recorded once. CDR3 loop: CSGPWLAKNIQYF. The CDR3 DNA follows: TGCAGCGGGCCGTGGTTAGCCAAAAACATTCAGTACTTC. The V call is TRBV29-1, the J call TRBJ2-4; no firm D call. This CDR3 is 13 amino acids long. The V end lost 7 bases, the J end lost 0 bases, and 10 bases lay between the germline ends. Germline CDR1 and CDR2: SQVTM and ANQGSEA.

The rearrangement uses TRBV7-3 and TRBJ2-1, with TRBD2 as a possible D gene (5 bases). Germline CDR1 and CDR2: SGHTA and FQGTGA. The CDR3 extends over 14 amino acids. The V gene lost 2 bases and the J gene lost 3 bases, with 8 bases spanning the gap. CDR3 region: CASSLSGFYNEQFF. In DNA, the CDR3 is TGTGCCAGCAGCTTATCGGGGTTCTACAATGAGCAGTTCTTC.

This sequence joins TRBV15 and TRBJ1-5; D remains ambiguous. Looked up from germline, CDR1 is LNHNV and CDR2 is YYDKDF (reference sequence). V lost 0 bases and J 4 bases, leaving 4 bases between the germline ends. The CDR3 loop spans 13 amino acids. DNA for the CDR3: TGTGCCACCAGCAGAGACAGAAATCAGCCCCAGCATTTT. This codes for CATSRDRNQPQHF.

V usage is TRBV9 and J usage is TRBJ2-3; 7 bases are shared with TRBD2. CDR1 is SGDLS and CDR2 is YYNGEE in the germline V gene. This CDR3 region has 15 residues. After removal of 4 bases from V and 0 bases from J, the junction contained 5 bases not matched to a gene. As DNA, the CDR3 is TGTGCCAGCAGCCCGCCAGCGGGAAGCACAGATACGCAGTATTTT. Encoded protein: CASSPPAGSTDTQYF.

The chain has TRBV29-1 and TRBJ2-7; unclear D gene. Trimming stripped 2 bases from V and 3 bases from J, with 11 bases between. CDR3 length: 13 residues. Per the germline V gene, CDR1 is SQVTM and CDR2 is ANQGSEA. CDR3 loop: CSVERQRGYEQYF. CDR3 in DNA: TGCAGCGTTGAAAGGCAGAGAGGCTACGAGCAGTACTTC.

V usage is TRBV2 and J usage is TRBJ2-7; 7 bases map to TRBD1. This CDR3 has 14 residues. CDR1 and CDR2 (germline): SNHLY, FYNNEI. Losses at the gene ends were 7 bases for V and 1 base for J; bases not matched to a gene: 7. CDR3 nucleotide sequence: TGTGCCAGCACGGAACAGGGGCCATCCTACGAGCAGTACTTC. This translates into CASTEQGPSYEQYF.

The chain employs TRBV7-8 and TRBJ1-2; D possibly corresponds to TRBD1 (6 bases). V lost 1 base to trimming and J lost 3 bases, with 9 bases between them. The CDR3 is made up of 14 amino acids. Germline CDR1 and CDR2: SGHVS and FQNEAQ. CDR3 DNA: TGTGCCAGCAGCTTAGGACAGGCCTACTATGGCTACACCTTC. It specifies CASSLGQAYYGYTF. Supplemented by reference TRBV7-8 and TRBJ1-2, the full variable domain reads GAGVSQSPRYKVAKRGQDVALRCDPISGHVSLFWYQQALGQGPEFLTYFQNEAQLDKSGLPSDRFFAERPEGSVSTLKIQRTQQEDSAVYLCASSLGQAYYGYTFGSGTRLTVV.

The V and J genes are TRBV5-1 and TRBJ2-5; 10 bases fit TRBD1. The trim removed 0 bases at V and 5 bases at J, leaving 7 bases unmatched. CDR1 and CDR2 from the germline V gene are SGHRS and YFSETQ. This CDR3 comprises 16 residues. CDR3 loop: CASSLAVDRGGETQYF. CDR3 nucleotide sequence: TGCGCCAGCAGCTTGGCCGTGGACAGGGGGGGTGAGACCCAGTACTTC.

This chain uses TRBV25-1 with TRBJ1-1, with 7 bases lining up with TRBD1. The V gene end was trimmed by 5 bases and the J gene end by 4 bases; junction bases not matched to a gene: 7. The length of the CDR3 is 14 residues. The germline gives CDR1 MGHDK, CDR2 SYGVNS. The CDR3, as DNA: TGTGCCAGCAGTCGGGCAGGGGGTTCCACTGAAGCTTTCTTT. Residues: CASSRAGGSTEAFF.

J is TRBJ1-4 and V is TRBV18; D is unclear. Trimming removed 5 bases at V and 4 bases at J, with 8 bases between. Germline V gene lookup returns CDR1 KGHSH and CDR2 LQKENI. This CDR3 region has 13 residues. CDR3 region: CASSTGINEKLFF. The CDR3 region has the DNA TGTGCCAGCTCAACTGGTATTAATGAAAAACTGTTTTTT.